These T cell receptor beta chains were read from a single sample in a study of blood T cells in healthy people across ages. TCRdb independently ran MiXCR on the 5' RACE reads; one entry per CDR3 protein. The sample comprises hundreds of thousands of distinct CDR3 sequences, roughly 56% of which are singletons, and 25% to 30% rests with the top ten. The source material was blood. These TCRs come from a man in his forties in good health. CDR3s include the opening cysteine and the closing phenylalanine or tryptophan. D genes are given only for firm matches. Rows may omit the clone size; those that give it use once, few, many or a size class.

clone_size j_call d_call v_call cdr3_nt cdr3_aa
NA TRBJ1-4 TRBD1 TRBV4-1 TGCGCCAGCAGTGCGGGACAGGGTGATTTTGGTGAAAAACTGTTTTTT CASSAGQGDFGEKLFF
few TRBJ2-1 NA TRBV12-5 TGTGCTAGTGGTTTGGAACAGGACCAGTTCTTC CASGLEQDQFF
NA TRBJ2-1 TRBD2 TRBV14 TGTGCCAGCAGCCCCCAGGCTAGCGGGGTCTACAATGAGCAGTTCTTC CASSPQASGVYNEQFF
few TRBJ2-7 NA TRBV3-1 TGTGCCAGCAGCCAATTGGTTTACGAGCAGTACTTC CASSQLVYEQYF
NA TRBJ2-5 TRBD2 TRBV24-1 TGTGCCACCAGTGATTCTGGACTAGAAGAGACCCAGTACTTC CATSDSGLEETQYF
NA TRBJ1-1 NA TRBV9 TGTGCCAGCAGCGTAGACCCAGGGACTGAAGCTTTCTTT CASSVDPGTEAFF
NA TRBJ2-1 TRBD1 TRBV2 TGTGCCAGCAGTTCACAGGGGGAGTTCAATGAGCAGTTCTTC CASSSQGEFNEQFF
NA TRBJ2-5 NA TRBV3-1 TGTGCCAGCAGCCAATCCTCAGGGACCCAGTACTTC CASSQSSGTQYF
NA TRBJ2-2 NA TRBV29-1 TGCAGCGTTGAGGGGCTCGTGGAGGGTTCCACCGGGGAGCTGTCTTTT CSVEGLVEGSTGELSF
NA TRBJ2-3 TRBD1 TRBV20-1 TGCAGTGCTAGAGGGGGGACAGGCTCTCTGTCAGATACGCAGTATTTT CSARGGTGSLSDTQYF
NA TRBJ2-5 TRBD2 TRBV6-6 TGTGCCAGCAGTCACATAGCGGGGCCTGGAGAGACCCAGTACTTC CASSHIAGPGETQYF
few TRBJ2-7 NA TRBV20-1 TGCAGTGCTAGATGGGGCGGGGCTCAGGGTGAGCAGTACTTC CSARWGGAQGEQYF
NA TRBJ2-4 TRBD2 TRBV12-3/TRBV12-4 TGTGCCAGCAGTTTTGTGGCGGGAGTGGTGAGGGCCAAAAACATTCAGTACTTC CASSFVAGVVRAKNIQYF
NA TRBJ1-1 NA TRBV20-1 TGCAGTGCTAACCTACAAGTGAACACTGAAGCTTTCTTT CSANLQVNTEAFF
NA TRBJ2-7 NA TRBV11-3 TGTGCCAGCAGCTTCAGAGGGGTTGATTACGAGCAGTACTTC CASSFRGVDYEQYF
once TRBJ2-7 TRBD1 TRBV3-1 TGTGCCAGCAGCCATGGACAGGTTTACGAGCAGTACTTC CASSHGQVYEQYF
NA TRBJ2-5 NA TRBV11-1 TGTGCCAGCAGGCAATGGGAGGTCTCGGAAGAGACCCAGTACTTC CASRQWEVSEETQYF
few TRBJ2-3 NA TRBV7-2 TGTGCCAGCAGCTTTAACAGGGGAGGTACAGATACGCAGTATTTT CASSFNRGGTDTQYF
NA TRBJ2-3 NA TRBV28 TGTGCCAGCAGTTTCCCTCAGGGGGGTCGGCGTATGTATTTT CASSFPQGGRRMYF
NA TRBJ2-4 NA TRBV4-3 TGCGCCAGCAGCCAAGATGCCGGGGGATTTGAAAACATTCAGTACTTC CASSQDAGGFENIQYF
NA TRBJ2-7 NA TRBV18 TGTGCCAGCTCACCACCCACATCCTTCTACGAGCAGTACTTC CASSPPTSFYEQYF
NA TRBJ2-5 NA TRBV20-1 TGCAGTGCTAGAGATCAGCAAGTCGTGATAGAGACCCAGTACTTC CSARDQQVVIETQYF
few TRBJ2-7 TRBD2 TRBV7-2 TGTGCCAGCAGCTTAGGGGGTAGCGGGAGCGAGCAGTACTTC CASSLGGSGSEQYF
NA TRBJ1-1 NA TRBV9 TGTGCCAGCAGCGTAGAGAACACTGAAGCTTTCTTT CASSVENTEAFF
many TRBJ2-5 TRBD1 TRBV12-3/TRBV12-4 TGTGCCAGCAGTCCGGACAGGGGGCTCCAAGAGACCCAGTACTTC CASSPDRGLQETQYF
NA TRBJ1-2 NA TRBV6-5 TGTGCCAGCAGGTCCATTGGACGGAGCTATGGCTACACCTTC CASRSIGRSYGYTF
few TRBJ2-3 TRBD2 TRBV6-2/TRBV6-3 TGTGCCAGCAGCCACCCGGGACTAGCGGGGTATACGCAGTATTTT CASSHPGLAGYTQYF
NA TRBJ2-1 NA TRBV5-1 TGCGCCAGCAGCTTAGCAGGCATCCACAATGAGCAGTTCTTC CASSLAGIHNEQFF
NA TRBJ2-5 NA TRBV3-1 TGTGCCAGCAGCCAAGGAGGCATATCAGAGACCCAGTACTTC CASSQGGISETQYF
NA TRBJ1-6 NA TRBV4-2 TGTGCCAGCAGCCCCGATACCGCTAATAATTCACCCCTCCACTTT CASSPDTANNSPLHF
few TRBJ2-7 NA TRBV6-5 TGTGCCAGCAGTTACTCCCCCGACAGGAAAGTCCACGAGCAGTACTTC CASSYSPDRKVHEQYF
NA TRBJ2-6 NA TRBV12-3/TRBV12-4 TGTGCCAGCAGTTCGCAGCAGAGTTACAACGTCCTGACTTTC CASSSQQSYNVLTF
once TRBJ1-4 TRBD1 TRBV9 TGTGCCAGCAGCGTAGGGGTGGGGACAGGGAGCGAAAAACTGTTTTTT CASSVGVGTGSEKLFF
few TRBJ2-3 NA TRBV12-5 TGTGCTAGCAGAACCCCTGGGGTAGATACGCAGTATTTT CASRTPGVDTQYF
NA TRBJ2-2 NA TRBV4-3 TGCGCCAGCAGCCATGGGAGGGGGCAGGACACCGGGGAGCTGTTTTTT CASSHGRGQDTGELFF
once TRBJ2-6 NA TRBV15 TGTGCCACCAGCATATCAGGCTCTGGGGCCAACGTCCTGACTTTC CATSISGSGANVLTF
NA TRBJ2-3 TRBD2 TRBV7-8 TGTGCCAGCAGCAAACGGACTAGCGGGAGTCGCACAGATACGCAGTATTTT CASSKRTSGSRTDTQYF
NA TRBJ2-5 NA TRBV2 TGTGCCAGCAGTGAGGGCCAAAGAAAGACCCAGTACTTC CASSEGQRKTQYF
NA TRBJ2-1 TRBD2 TRBV20-1 TGCAGTGCTAACACGGAGGCTAGCGGGGACGTAAGCGAGCAGTTCTTC CSANTEASGDVSEQFF
NA TRBJ2-1 NA TRBV7-8 TGTGCCAGCATGCGGACAGTCTCCTACAATGAGCAGTTCTTC CASMRTVSYNEQFF
few TRBJ2-7 TRBD1 TRBV10-3 TGTGCCATCAGTGAGGCCGGTCGGGGCGAGGGGGCGCAGTACTTC CAISEAGRGEGAQYF
NA TRBJ2-7 NA TRBV7-2 TGTGCCAGCAGCTTAGATCTGGCTAGCGCATTCTACGAGCAGTACTTC CASSLDLASAFYEQYF
NA TRBJ2-6 TRBD1 TRBV6-5 TGTGCCAGCAGTTTACAGGGGGGTTCGTCTGGGGCCAACGTCCTGACTTTC CASSLQGGSSGANVLTF
NA TRBJ2-5 NA TRBV7-2 TGTGCCAGCAGCGAAAAGACACCGCAAGAGACCCAGTACTTC CASSEKTPQETQYF
few TRBJ2-5 NA TRBV29-1 TGCAGCGTTGTCTTAGGGGGAACTAGGGAGACCCAGTACTTC CSVVLGGTRETQYF
NA TRBJ2-6 TRBD2 TRBV6-6 TGTGCCAGCAGTTCCAGCGGGGCCTCTGGGGCCAACGTCCTGACTTTC CASSSSGASGANVLTF
NA TRBJ2-3 TRBD1 TRBV6-2/TRBV6-3 TGTGCCAGCGGGCAACCAGGGGGCAGAGATACGCAGTATTTT CASGQPGGRDTQYF
few TRBJ2-2 TRBD1 TRBV28 TGTGCCAGCAGTTTTGTAGGACAGGGGGCCGGGGAGCTGTTTTTT CASSFVGQGAGELFF
NA TRBJ2-6 NA TRBV6-5 TGTGCCAGCGGTGGGGCCAACGTCCTGACTTTC CASGGANVLTF
NA TRBJ1-6 NA TRBV20-1 TGCAGTGCTAGAGATCGTCAGCATAATTCACCCCTCCACTTT CSARDRQHNSPLHF
few TRBJ2-7 NA TRBV18 TGTGCCAGCTCACGGCTCGGTCCAAATGGGCTATATGACCTCGAGCAGTACTTC CASSRLGPNGLYDLEQYF
NA TRBJ2-3 TRBD2 TRBV29-1 TGCAGCGTTGGGGTAGCGGGAGGAGATACGCAGTATTTT CSVGVAGGDTQYF
few TRBJ2-5 NA TRBV3-1 TGTGCCAGCAGCCAAGTTGGTGGCTTCCGCGGGCAAGAGACCCAGTACTTC CASSQVGGFRGQETQYF
NA TRBJ1-6 NA TRBV5-1 TGCGCCAGCAGCAAACGGGCAGGAGAAAATTCACCCCTCCACTTT CASSKRAGENSPLHF
NA TRBJ2-7 TRBD1 TRBV29-1 TGCAGCGTTGAAGATCTAGGACAGGGGGCCTACAATGAGCAGTACTTC CSVEDLGQGAYNEQYF
NA TRBJ2-7 NA TRBV12-3/TRBV12-4 TGTGCCAGCAGTCCAAACCGGGATCCCTATCTCAAGCCTTCCAACTACGAGCAGTACTTC CASSPNRDPYLKPSNYEQYF
NA TRBJ2-3 TRBD2 TRBV4-2 TGTGCCAGCAGCCAGATGCCCGGGAGCGGGGGGTCGACGGATACGCAGTATTTT CASSQMPGSGGSTDTQYF
NA TRBJ2-5 NA TRBV7-2 TGTGCCAGCAGCGTAGCGAGACAGAGCGGTCAAGAGACCCAGTACTTC CASSVARQSGQETQYF
few TRBJ2-7 TRBD2 TRBV29-1 TGCAGCGTTGAAGTCCCGCGGGAGGGATACGAGCAGTACTTC CSVEVPREGYEQYF